The 18 T cell receptor beta chains in this list originate from one sample, sequenced in a study of cytomegalovirus exposure and HLA in healthy donors. PCR was performed using 60 Vbeta and 13 Jbeta primers. Clones were read by immunoSEQ multiplex PCR, and TCRdb kept only the in-frame ones, dropping some. The sample holds approximately 97,000 clones; about four fifths are singletons and the top ten take roughly 5%. What was sequenced was PBMCs. The receptor source for this set is a man aged 35-49 years in good health and CMV-seropositive.

The chain combines TRBV7-3 with TRBJ1-1; 9 nucleotides line up with TRBD1. This CDR3 has 15 residues. In germline, CDR1 is SGHTA, CDR2 FQGTGA. V lost 5 bases and J lost 2; bases outside the gene matches: 6. The CDR3 coding sequence is TGTGCCAGCAGCGCCACAGGGGGCTCAAACACTGAAGCTTTCTTT. Its protein product is CASSATGGSNTEAFF.

The CDR3: CAWSGTTEQYF. CDR3 DNA: TGTGCCTGGAGTGGAACTACGGAGCAGTACTTC. The chain employs TRBV30 and TRBJ2-7; D not certain. Trimming pared 1 base from V and 7 bases from J, leaving 8 bases between. The CDR3 consists of 11 residues. Germline loops: CDR1 GTSNPN, CDR2 SVGIG (reference sequence).

This CDR3 is CASHPGGSREQYF. CDR3 in DNA: TGTGCCAGCCACCCAGGGGGTTCAAGGGAGCAGTACTTC. The chain joins TRBV6-5 to TRBJ2-7; TRBD1 matches 7 bases. This CDR3 comprises 13 residues. In germline, CDR1 is MNHEY, CDR2 SVGAGI. V was clipped by 8 bases and J by 7 bases; unmatched bases: 11.

V gene TRBV10-3 combines with J gene TRBJ1-1; D ambiguous. This CDR3 region has 14 residues. V gave up 0 bases and J gave up 3 bases, with 8 bases separating them. CDR1 and CDR2 from the germline V gene are ENHRY and SYGVKD. CDR3 region: CAISESPEYTEAFF. The CDR3 nucleotides are TGTGCCATCAGTGAGTCGCCAGAATACACTGAAGCTTTCTTT.

This CDR3 is CASSDIAGGKGETQYF. The CDR3 nucleotides are TGCGCCAGCAGTGATATAGCGGGAGGGAAGGGAGAGACCCAGTACTTC. J is TRBJ2-5 and V is TRBV10-2, with 11 bases fitting TRBD2. Unmatched junction bases numbered 7, after V lost 3 bases and J lost 4 bases. The CDR3 has 16 amino acids. Looked up from germline, CDR1 is WSHSY and CDR2 is SAAADI.

J is TRBJ2-7 and V is TRBV18; 12 bases map to TRBD2. CDR1 and CDR2 (germline): KGHSH, LQKENI. The CDR3 has 17 residues. J gave up 0 bases and V 5 bases, and 8 bases lay outside the gene matches. CDR3 coding DNA: TGTGCCAGCTCAGGCGGACTAGCGGGGACGAGCTCCTACGAGCAGTACTTC. Its protein product is CASSGGLAGTSSYEQYF.

The chain employs TRBV7-9 and TRBJ1-1; TRBD1 matches at 10 bases. V shed 3 bases, J shed 11 bases, and the junction held 9 bases outside the gene matches. The CDR3 extends over 14 amino acids. Germline V gene lookup returns CDR1 SEHNR and CDR2 FQNEAQ (reference sequence). CDR3 nucleotide sequence: TGTGCCAGCAGCTTGGGACAGGGGACTAAGGCGGCTTTCTTT. This codes for CASSLGQGTKAAFF.

This chain connects TRBV19 to TRBJ1-5; the match to TRBD1 covers 7 bases. CDR3 length equals 16 residues. Germline loops: CDR1 LNHDA, CDR2 SQIVND (reference sequence). V was clipped by 0 bases and J by 8 bases; unmatched bases: 10. The CDR3 protein is CASSIDREGAGKPQHF. CDR3 nucleotide sequence: TGTGCCAGTAGTATAGATCGGGAGGGGGCAGGGAAGCCCCAGCATTTT.

This clone was observed once. The chain links TRBV2 to TRBJ1-5; the D is unclear. CDR1 is SNHLY, CDR2 FYNNEI, per germline. V was shortened by 3 bases and J by 6 bases, with 9 bases between the two germline ends. This CDR3 comprises 13 residues. CDR3 in amino acids: CASSDTRFQPQHF. The CDR3, as DNA: TGTGCCAGCAGTGATACCAGGTTTCAGCCCCAGCATTTT.

The chain recombines TRBV28 with TRBJ1-2; D is uncertain. With 5 bases removed from V and 10 bases from J, the gap between germline ends came to 14 bases. Germline CDR1 MDHEN, CDR2 SYDVKM. This CDR3 contains 12 residues. CDR3 region: CASSPRGLVYTF. Here the CDR3 DNA reads TGTGCCAGCAGTCCTCGGGGTCTTGTCTACACCTTC.

V and J are TRBV6-1 and TRBJ1-2; perhaps TRBD1 as D (6 bases). Between the trimmed V and J ends, which lost 6 bases and 8 bases, there was a span of 16 bases. Germline V CDR1 and CDR2: MNHNS, SASEGT. The CDR3 totals 13 residues. CDR3: CASSRGGGLGYTF. The DNA for the CDR3 is TGTGCCAGCAGCCGTGGGGGGGGGCTAGGCTACACCTTC.

The CDR3 region is CASTNLLGQGYSYEQYF. CDR3 coding DNA: TGTGCCAGCACCAATCTCCTCGGACAGGGGTACTCCTACGAGCAGTACTTC. The V call is TRBV28, the J call TRBJ2-7, with 9 nucleotides matching TRBD1. This CDR3 spans 17 amino acids. Germline loops: CDR1 MDHEN, CDR2 SYDVKM. After removal of 7 bases from V and 0 bases from J, the junction contained 13 bases not matched to a gene.

This rearrangement joins TRBV28 to TRBJ1-2; TRBD1 is a possible D gene (6 bases). V lost 6 bases, J lost 7 bases, and 18 bases lay in between. Germline V lookup: CDR1 MDHEN, CDR2 SYDVKM. CDR3 length: 14 residues. The CDR3 DNA reads as TGTGCCAGCAGCCTAACAGGGCGCTCAAGTGGCTACACCTTC. It translates to CASSLTGRSSGYTF.

This chain connects TRBV7-9 to TRBJ1-2, with D maybe TRBD1 (6 bases). The CDR3 extends over 13 amino acids. Between the trimmed V and J ends, which lost 5 bases and 2 bases, there was a span of 9 bases. Looked up from germline, CDR1 is SEHNR and CDR2 is FQNEAQ (reference sequence). The CDR3, as DNA: TGTGCCAGCAGCCGAGGGGGAAACTATGGCTACACCTTC. It codes for CASSRGGNYGYTF.

J is TRBJ2-7 and V is TRBV2; TRBD2 matches 11 bases. The V gene end was trimmed by 5 bases and the J gene end by 2 bases; junction bases not matched to a gene: 2. Germline V gene lookup returns CDR1 SNHLY and CDR2 FYNNEI. The CDR3 totals 14 residues. The CDR3 sequence is CASSYSGGAYEQYF. Written as DNA, the CDR3 is TGTGCCAGCAGTTATAGCGGGGGGGCCTACGAGCAGTACTTC.

This chain uses TRBV30 with TRBJ1-1; perhaps TRBD1 as D (6 bases). This CDR3 has 13 residues. The germline CDR1 and CDR2 sequences are GTSNPN and SVGIG (reference sequence). Trimming took off 1 base at V and 8 bases at J, with 14 bases between the two ends. CDR3 loop: CAWSGQALQEAFF. CDR3 coding DNA: TGTGCCTGGAGTGGACAGGCCCTCCAGGAAGCTTTCTTT.

This sequence joins TRBV6-1 and TRBJ1-4; possible D gene TRBD1, 5 bases. This CDR3 has 14 residues. V lost 3 bases and J lost 5, with 10 bases in between. Per the germline V gene, CDR1 is MNHNS and CDR2 is SASEGT. The DNA for the CDR3 is TGTGCCAGCAGTGAGATGACAGCAAATGAAAAACTGTTTTTT. This sequence encodes CASSEMTANEKLFF.

The rearrangement links TRBV7-3 to TRBJ2-1; 10 positions agree with TRBD1. The CDR3 spans 15 residues. The V gene's germline CDR1 is SGHTA and CDR2 FQGTGA. The junction had 9 bases not matched to a gene; V was cut back by 4 bases and J by 9 bases. The chain's CDR3 is CASSSTRGTGVEQFF. Here the CDR3 DNA reads TGTGCCAGCAGCTCTACCCGCGGGACAGGGGTTGAGCAGTTCTTC.